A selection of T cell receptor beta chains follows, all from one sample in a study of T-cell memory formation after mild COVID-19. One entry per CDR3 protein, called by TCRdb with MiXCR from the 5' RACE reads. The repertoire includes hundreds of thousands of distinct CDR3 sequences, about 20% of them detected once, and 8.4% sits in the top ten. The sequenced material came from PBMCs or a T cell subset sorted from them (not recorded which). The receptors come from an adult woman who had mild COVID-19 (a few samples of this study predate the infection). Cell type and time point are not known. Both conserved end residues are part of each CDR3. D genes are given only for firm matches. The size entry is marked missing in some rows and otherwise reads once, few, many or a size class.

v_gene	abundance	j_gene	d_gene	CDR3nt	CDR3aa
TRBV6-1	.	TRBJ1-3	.	TGTGCCAGCAGTAAAACAGGGATTAATTTTGGAAACACCATATATTTT	CASSKTGINFGNTIYF
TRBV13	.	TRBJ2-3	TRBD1	TGTGCCAGCAGCTTAGGAGGGGGCATAAGCACAGATACGCAGTATTTT	CASSLGGGISTDTQYF
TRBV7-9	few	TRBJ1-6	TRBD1	TGTGCCAGCAGCGTCACAGGGGCCCTCTCACCCCTCCACTTT	CASSVTGALSPLHF
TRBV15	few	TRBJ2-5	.	TGTGCCACCAGCAGAGAAGATAGCGCCCCGGAGACCCAGTACTTC	CATSREDSAPETQYF
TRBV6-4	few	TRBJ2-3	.	TGTGCCAGCCGTCCCGAGGGACTTAGCACAGATACGCAGTATTTT	CASRPEGLSTDTQYF
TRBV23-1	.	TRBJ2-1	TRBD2	TGCGCCAGCAGTCCCGATAAAAGCGGGGGAGTCTACAATGAGCAGTTCTTC	CASSPDKSGGVYNEQFF
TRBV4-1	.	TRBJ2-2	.	TGCGCCAGCAGCCGACCTTCTGAGGGACCGAACACCGGGGAGCTGTTTTTT	CASSRPSEGPNTGELFF
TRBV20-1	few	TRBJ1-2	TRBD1	TGCAGTGCTAGAGATCACTTGCTCAGGGGGCGTTGGTATGGCTACACCTTC	CSARDHLLRGRWYGYTF
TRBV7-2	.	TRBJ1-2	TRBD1	TGTGCCAGCAGCTTAGCAGGCGGGACAGGGGGAGGCTACACCTTC	CASSLAGGTGGGYTF
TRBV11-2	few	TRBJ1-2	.	TGTGCCAGCAGCTTGGGGAGGGACAAGTTCTATGGCTACACCTTC	CASSLGRDKFYGYTF
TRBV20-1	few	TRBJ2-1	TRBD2	TGCAGTGCTAGGGGGACTAGCGACTCCTACAATGAGCAGTTCTTC	CSARGTSDSYNEQFF
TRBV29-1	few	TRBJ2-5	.	TGCAGCGTTGAAGAGGGGGCTGCGGAGACCCAGTACTTC	CSVEEGAAETQYF
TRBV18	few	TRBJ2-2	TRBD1	TGTGCCAGCTCAGCATACCATCCACAGGGGTTCGGCACCGGGGAGCTGTTTTTT	CASSAYHPQGFGTGELFF
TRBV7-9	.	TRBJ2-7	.	TGTGCCAGCAGCATGGGACTTATAGACGAGCAGTACTTC	CASSMGLIDEQYF
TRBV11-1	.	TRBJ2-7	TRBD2	TGTGCCAGCAGTCTACCGGGAGGCTCTTTGGGCGAGCAGTACTTC	CASSLPGGSLGEQYF
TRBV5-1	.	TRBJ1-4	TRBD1	TGCGCCAGCAGGAAGGGGGCAGAAGGAAAACTGTTTTTT	CASRKGAEGKLFF
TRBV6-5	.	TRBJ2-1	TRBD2	TGTGCCAGCAGAGAGAGCGGGAGTGCTCAGCAGTTCTTC	CASRESGSAQQFF
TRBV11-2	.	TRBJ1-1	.	TGTGCCAGCAGCTCCGACAGATACTCTGAAGCTTTCTTT	CASSSDRYSEAFF
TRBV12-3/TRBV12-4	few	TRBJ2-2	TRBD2	TGTGCCAGCAGTACTTTTAGCGGGAGGCCTCCCACCGGGGAGCTGTTTTTT	CASSTFSGRPPTGELFF
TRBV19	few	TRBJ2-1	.	TGTGCCAGTACAATCGGGACTTCGAGCTCCTACAATGAGCAGTTCTTC	CASTIGTSSSYNEQFF
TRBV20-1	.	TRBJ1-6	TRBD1	TGCAGTGCTAGGGAGGGACAGGGGTTGTATAATTCACCCCTCCACTTT	CSAREGQGLYNSPLHF
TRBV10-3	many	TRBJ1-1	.	TGTGCCATCAGTGAGTCCACAGTGAACACTGAAGCTTTCTTT	CAISESTVNTEAFF
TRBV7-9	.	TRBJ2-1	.	TGTGCCAGCAGCTTAGTGGGAGGTGAACGTAACAATGAGCAGTTCTTC	CASSLVGGERNNEQFF
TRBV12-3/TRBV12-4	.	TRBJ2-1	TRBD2	TGTGCCAGCAGATACGCGGGGGGGCCAAGGAATGAGCAGTTCTTC	CASRYAGGPRNEQFF
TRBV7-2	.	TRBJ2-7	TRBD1	TGTGCCAGCAGCTTCCGACAGGGGAGCAACGAGCAGTACTTC	CASSFRQGSNEQYF
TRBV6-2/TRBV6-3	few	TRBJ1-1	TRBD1	TGTGCCAGCATCAAAGATCGGACAGGTAACACTGAAGCTTTCTTT	CASIKDRTGNTEAFF
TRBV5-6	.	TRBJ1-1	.	TGTGCCAGCAGCTTTCTTGGGTCGCACACTGAAGCTTTCTTT	CASSFLGSHTEAFF
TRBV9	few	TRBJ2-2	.	TGTGCCAGCAGCCCCGCAGGGAGCGGTAACGGGGAGCTGTTTTTT	CASSPAGSGNGELFF
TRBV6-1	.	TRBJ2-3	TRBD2	TGTGCCAGCAGTGCAGCGGGGGGGAGTAGCACAGATACGCAGTATTTT	CASSAAGGSSTDTQYF
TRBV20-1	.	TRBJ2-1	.	TGCAGTGCTAGAGACCCACTAGTTATCAATGAGCAGTTCTTC	CSARDPLVINEQFF
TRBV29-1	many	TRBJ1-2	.	TGCAGCGCGGGGGGAAACTATGGCTACACCTTC	CSAGGNYGYTF
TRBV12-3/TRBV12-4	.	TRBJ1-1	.	TGTGCCAGCAGTTTATCGGGGACGATCACTGAAGCTTTCTTT	CASSLSGTITEAFF
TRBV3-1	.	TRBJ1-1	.	TGTGCCAGCAGGCGACAGCGGGGCACTGAAGCTTTCTTT	CASRRQRGTEAFF
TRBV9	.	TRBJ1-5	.	TGTGCCAGCAGCGTAGGGGATGGATCCCAGCATTTT	CASSVGDGSQHF
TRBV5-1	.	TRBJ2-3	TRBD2	TGCGCCAGCAGTAGGGGACTAGCGGAGAGCACAGATACGCAGTATTTT	CASSRGLAESTDTQYF
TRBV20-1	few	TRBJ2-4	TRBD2	TGCAGTGCAGGGGGCCCTAGCGGGGACCTAGCCAAAAACATTCAGTACTTC	CSAGGPSGDLAKNIQYF
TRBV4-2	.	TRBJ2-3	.	TGTGCCAGCAGCCAAGATTTTCCGGGAGCGAAGGATACGCAGTATTTT	CASSQDFPGAKDTQYF
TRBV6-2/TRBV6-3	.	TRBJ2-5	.	TGTGCCAGCAGCCATCTCGGGGGCGCCGAGACCCAGTACTTC	CASSHLGGAETQYF
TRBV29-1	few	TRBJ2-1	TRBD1	TGCAGCGTTTGGACAGGGGGCCAATACAATGAGCAGTTCTTC	CSVWTGGQYNEQFF
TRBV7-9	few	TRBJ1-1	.	TGTGCCAGCAGCGACCAACTGAGGATCAGGGGCACTGAAGCTTTCTTT	CASSDQLRIRGTEAFF